This paragraph reports one TCR beta chain. Its antigen has not been determined. Per-nucleotide qualities are absent, and no much larger clonotype sits a single base away. This record belongs to a study of blood T cell repertoires in COVID-19 (dated by TCRdb to 2019 to 2021). For the study in its entirety: The collaborator samples originated in the United States, Italy and Spain and spanned the acute and convalescent phases of COVID-19. The dataset comprised deeply sampled blood TCRbeta repertoires from subjects exposed to, actively infected with, or recovered from COVID-19. The repertoires were made available in a free public database intended to serve as a resource for research on the immune response to SARS-CoV-2. The prospective study material was composed of cDNA or gDNA derived from T cells, B-cell-depleted T cells, or PBMCs. The samples were drawn from two sources: the first 160 participants of the ongoing ImmuneRACE study, and about 1,300 subjects contributed by 6 global collaborators. Sample metadata almost always included a de-identified subject ID, COVID-19 status, age in years and sex. Where HLA class I and class II types were available, the types were taken from metadata supplied by the sample provider, not from assay-based typing.

Reading the germline V gene gives CDR1 LGHNA and CDR2 YNFKEQ. V and J are trimmed by 0 bases and 3 bases, and the gene matches miss 3 bases of the junction. The CDR3 has 15 amino acids, counting the end cysteine and phenylalanine. The sequence is cut down to CDR3 DNA, 45 bases in frame from base 1. In the prospective study, participants were roughly 18 to 95 years old, resided in 24 geographic areas of the United States, and were enrolled through a virtual design. To assign participants to cohorts, the prospective study relied on clinical history that participants themselves reported in a screening survey and a study questionnaire. Recovered participants in ImmuneRACE Cohort 3 were defined as having two consecutive negative NP/OP PCR tests, clearance from a healthcare professional, or resolution of symptoms. In the prospective study, mobile phlebotomists collected whole blood, serum and a nasopharyngeal or oropharyngeal swab from each participant. Over a roughly two-month period, participants in the prospective study had the option of providing additional blood draws and questionnaires. Before DNA extraction, prospective study blood samples were shipped either frozen or at room temperature.

TCRbeta CDR3 regions were amplified from genomic DNA by means of the immunoSEQ Assay, a bias-controlled multiplex PCR. As for the original processing: The number of nucleated cells in each sample was estimated from the amplification of reference gene primers within the assay. To quantify the absolute abundance of each unique TCRbeta CDR3 rearrangement, sequence reads were collapsed and filtered. Productive Simpson clonality was computed per sample as the square root of Simpson's diversity index over productive rearrangements. Not all clones reach the TCRdb copy of this immuneACCESS table, which keeps in-frame sequences only. Checked studies attribute under half of the gap to unresolved V genes and leave the rest unexplained. D and trimming were read from the DNA, whereas the V and J calls and clone size are those reported in that table. The sample records a few hundred thousand clones, 82% of which are singletons. The biggest ten clones account for about 3.4% of the sample.

Study-wide findings and limitations: The amount of clinical and demographic metadata varied by source and participant and was provided uncurated.

The TCR originated in a woman in her fifties or sixties who had recovered from COVID-19. The sample was PBMCs or T cells enriched from blood (not recorded which). Recombination linked TRBV4-2 to TRBJ1-2; TRBD1 fits 8 bases in the junction. The CDR3 loop reads CASSQDPDRDYGYTF. The sequence in DNA is TGTGCCAGCAGCCAAGATCCGGACAGGGACTATGGCTACACCTTC.